The rows below give T cell receptor beta chains drawn from one sample of a study of T cell changes during pregnancy in multiple sclerosis. Some clones are missing from TCRdb's copy, which holds only in-frame ones; the method was immunoSEQ multiplex PCR. Here the sample spans roughly 63,000 clones, around 93% being singletons. Sequenced material: CD8+ T cells from peripheral blood mononuclear cells, taken in the second trimester of pregnancy. Source of these receptors: a female donor with multiple sclerosis, enrolled in a pregnancy study. CDR3s include the opening cysteine and the closing phenylalanine or tryptophan. D genes are given only for firm matches. Expanded clones are given a class, and other clones once, few, many or no size at all.

D	V	length	J	size	DNA	CDR3
NA	TRBV11-2	14	TRBJ1-1	NA	TGTGCCAGTACAACCGGGGGGACCCGCGCTGAAGCTTTCTTT	CASTTGGTRAEAFF
NA	TRBV18	15	TRBJ1-1	NA	TGTGCCAGCTCACCACCTCAAAGCGGACAGACTGAAGCTTTCTTT	CASSPPQSGQTEAFF
NA	TRBV4-1	15	TRBJ2-1	NA	TGCGCCAGCAGCCAGGTCCGGTTTGGCGGTAATGAGCAGTTCTTC	CASSQVRFGGNEQFF
TRBD2	TRBV7-9	15	TRBJ2-3	NA	TGTGCCAGCACCTGGGACTACCGACCCTCGGATACGCAGTATTTT	CASTWDYRPSDTQYF
NA	TRBV29-1	14	TRBJ2-2	NA	TGCAGCGCCGCCGAGGGGGATGGGACCGGGGAGCTGTTTTTT	CSAAEGDGTGELFF
NA	TRBV27	13	TRBJ1-2	NA	TGTGCCAGCAGTTTATGGGCTGGCTATGGCTACACCTTC	CASSLWAGYGYTF
NA	TRBV7-9	13	TRBJ1-1	NA	TGTGCCAGCAGCGTGGAGATGAACACTGAAGCTTTCTTT	CASSVEMNTEAFF
NA	TRBV7-9	16	TRBJ2-3	NA	TGTGCCAGCAGCTTAAGAGATGCTTCTAGCACAGATACGCAGTATTTT	CASSLRDASSTDTQYF
NA	TRBV7-6	19	TRBJ2-1	NA	TGTGCCAGCAGAGTTGATGGACTAACTCGACTGAGCGGGCCTAATGAGCAGTTCTTC	CASRVDGLTRLSGPNEQFF
NA	TRBV28	15	TRBJ2-7	NA	TGTGCCAGCAGTTTAAGGTTCAGCGCTTCCTACGAGCAGTACTTC	CASSLRFSASYEQYF
NA	TRBV6-1	14	TRBJ1-1	NA	TGTGCCAGCAGTACAAACACGGGGAACACTGAAGCTTTCTTT	CASSTNTGNTEAFF
TRBD2	TRBV13	15	TRBJ2-1	NA	TGTGCCAGCAGCTCTAGGGGACTAGCGGGAAGAGAGCAGTTCTTC	CASSSRGLAGREQFF
NA	TRBV28	13	TRBJ1-5	NA	TGTGCCAGCAGTTTCCGGGGGGATCAGCCCCAGCATTTT	CASSFRGDQPQHF
NA	TRBV7-2	12	TRBJ1-2	NA	TGTGCCAGCAGCTTAGAAGGGGATGGCTACACCTTC	CASSLEGDGYTF
TRBD1	TRBV30	14	TRBJ1-4	NA	TGTGCCTGGAGCCCGGGACAGGGGGCGGGAAAACTGTTTTTT	CAWSPGQGAGKLFF
NA	TRBV27	11	TRBJ2-7	NA	TGTGCCAGCAGTCCAGGGAACGAGCAGTACTTC	CASSPGNEQYF
TRBD1	TRBV5-5	15	TRBJ1-1	NA	TGTGCCAGCAGCTTCGCCGCCGGGACAGTGATTGAAGCTTTCTTT	CASSFAAGTVIEAFF
NA	TRBV28	15	TRBJ2-7	NA	TGTGCCAGCAGCCCTCGCCCGGGACACCCCTACGAGCAGTACTTC	CASSPRPGHPYEQYF
NA	TRBV9	14	TRBJ2-3	NA	TGTGCCAGCAGCGAAGGGGGAGGCACAGATACGCAGTATTTT	CASSEGGGTDTQYF
NA	TRBV15	13	TRBJ2-7	once	TGTGCCACCAGCGCCGGACTCCCCTACGAGCAGTACTTC	CATSAGLPYEQYF
TRBD2	TRBV7-9	16	TRBJ2-7	NA	TGTGCCAGCAGCTTAGGTAGCGGGCCTCCGCTCGACGAGCAGTACTTC	CASSLGSGPPLDEQYF
TRBD1	TRBV4-1	15	TRBJ1-1	NA	TGCGCCAGCAGCCCCCGAGAGACAGGGAAGGTTGAAGCTTTCTTT	CASSPRETGKVEAFF
NA	TRBV5-1	15	TRBJ2-1	NA	TGCGCCAGCAGCCCCGGAGCGATCTCCTACAATGAGCAGTTCTTC	CASSPGAISYNEQFF
NA	TRBV7-8	17	TRBJ2-1	NA	TGTGCCAGCAGCCGCCTATTCGGAGGGAGCTCCTACAATGAGCAGTTCTTC	CASSRLFGGSSYNEQFF
TRBD1	TRBV30	15	TRBJ1-1	NA	TGTGCCTGGAGTCTTACACAGGGGGGGAACACTGAAGCTTTCTTT	CAWSLTQGGNTEAFF
NA	TRBV7-3	13	TRBJ1-6	once	TGTGCCAGCAGCTTAGGAGCGGGATCACCCCTCCACTTT	CASSLGAGSPLHF
TRBD1	TRBV28	16	TRBJ2-1	NA	TGTGCCAGCAGTTCTCCGGGACAGGGGTTCTACAATGAGCAGTTCTTC	CASSSPGQGFYNEQFF
TRBD2	TRBV2	16	TRBJ2-7	NA	TGTGCCAGCAAGGGGACGGCGGGACTAGCAACCTACGAGCAGTACTTC	CASKGTAGLATYEQYF
NA	TRBV7-9	16	TRBJ2-7	NA	TGTGCCAGCAGCTCTACAGGGTCCCATTCCCCCTACGAGCAGTACTTC	CASSSTGSHSPYEQYF
NA	TRBV6-5	11	TRBJ1-2	NA	TGTGCCAGCAGTTCAGACTATGGCTACACCTTC	CASSSDYGYTF
NA	TRBV19	14	TRBJ2-7	NA	TGTGCCAGTAGTATTGGACTTAACGGCTACGAGCAGTACTTC	CASSIGLNGYEQYF
TRBD1	TRBV27	15	TRBJ2-7	NA	TGTGCCAGCAGTTTGCCGGGACAGGGGCCCTACGAGCAGTACTTC	CASSLPGQGPYEQYF
NA	TRBV7-3	12	TRBJ1-1	NA	TGTGCCAGCAGCCTCGGGGAGACTGAAGCTTTCTTT	CASSLGETEAFF
TRBD1	TRBV5-5	15	TRBJ1-2	once	TGTGCCAGCAGCTTTGGGACAGGGATGAAGGGTGGCTACACCTTC	CASSFGTGMKGGYTF
TRBD2	TRBV7-8	17	TRBJ2-1	NA	TGTGCCAGCAGCCGCCCCCCTAGCGGGATTGCCTACAATGAGCAGTTCTTC	CASSRPPSGIAYNEQFF
TRBD2	TRBV7-3	17	TRBJ2-5	NA	TGTGCCAGCAGCTCTGGACTAGCGGGGGGCCTGGAAGAGACCCAGTACTTC	CASSSGLAGGLEETQYF
TRBD1	TRBV18	15	TRBJ2-3	NA	TGTGCCAGCTCACGGGACAGGGAAAAGTCTCAGCCCCAGTATTTT	CASSRDREKSQPQYF